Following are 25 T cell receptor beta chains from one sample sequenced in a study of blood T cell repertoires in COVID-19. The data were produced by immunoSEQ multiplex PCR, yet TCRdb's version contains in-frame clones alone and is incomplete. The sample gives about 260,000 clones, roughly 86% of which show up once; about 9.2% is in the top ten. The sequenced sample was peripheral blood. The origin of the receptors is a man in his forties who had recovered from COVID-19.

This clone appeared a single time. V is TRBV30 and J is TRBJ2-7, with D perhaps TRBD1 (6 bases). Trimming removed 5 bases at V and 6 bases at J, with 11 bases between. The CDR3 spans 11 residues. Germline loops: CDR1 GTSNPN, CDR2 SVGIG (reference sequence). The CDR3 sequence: CAWDSRGEQYF. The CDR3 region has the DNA TGTGCCTGGGATTCCAGGGGCGAGCAGTACTTC.

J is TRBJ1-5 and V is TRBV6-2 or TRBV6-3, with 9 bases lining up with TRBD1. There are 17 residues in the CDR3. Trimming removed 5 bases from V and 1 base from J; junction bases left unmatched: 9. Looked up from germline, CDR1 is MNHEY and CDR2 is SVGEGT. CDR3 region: CASSNPPGQGSNQPQHF. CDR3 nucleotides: TGTGCCAGCAGTAACCCCCCAGGACAGGGGAGCAATCAGCCCCAGCATTTT.

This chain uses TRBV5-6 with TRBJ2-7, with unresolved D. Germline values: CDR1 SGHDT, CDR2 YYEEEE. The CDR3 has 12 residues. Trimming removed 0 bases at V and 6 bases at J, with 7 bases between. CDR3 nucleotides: TGTGCCAGCAGCTTGGGGTCGGGCGAGCAGTACTTC. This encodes CASSLGSGEQYF.

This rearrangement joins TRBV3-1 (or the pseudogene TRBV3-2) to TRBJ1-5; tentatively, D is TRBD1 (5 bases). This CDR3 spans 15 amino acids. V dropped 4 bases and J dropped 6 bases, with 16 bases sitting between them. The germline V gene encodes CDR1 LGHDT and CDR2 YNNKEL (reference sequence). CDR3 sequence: CASSPGQGGGQPQHF. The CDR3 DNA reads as TGTGCCAGCAGCCCCGGCCAGGGTGGTGGTCAGCCCCAGCATTTT.

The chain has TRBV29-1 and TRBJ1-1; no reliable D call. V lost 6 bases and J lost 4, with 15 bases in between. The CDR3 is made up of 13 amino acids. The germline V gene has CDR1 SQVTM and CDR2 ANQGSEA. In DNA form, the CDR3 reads TGCAGCGTACCCGAGGTGGTGGGCACTGAAGCTTTCTTT. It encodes CSVPEVVGTEAFF.

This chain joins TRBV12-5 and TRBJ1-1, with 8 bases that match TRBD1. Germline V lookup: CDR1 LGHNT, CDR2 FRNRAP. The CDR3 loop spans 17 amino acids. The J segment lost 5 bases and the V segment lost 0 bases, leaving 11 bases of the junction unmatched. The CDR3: CASGLVQGGNWYTEAFF. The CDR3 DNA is TGTGCTAGTGGTTTGGTACAGGGGGGTAATTGGTATACTGAAGCTTTCTTT. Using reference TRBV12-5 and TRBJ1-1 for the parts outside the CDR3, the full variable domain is DARVTQTPRHKVTEMGQEVTMRCQPILGHNTVFWYRQTMMQGLELLAYFRNRAPLDDSGMPKDRFSAEMPDATLATLKIQPSEPRDSAVYFCASGLVQGGNWYTEAFFGQGTRLTVV.

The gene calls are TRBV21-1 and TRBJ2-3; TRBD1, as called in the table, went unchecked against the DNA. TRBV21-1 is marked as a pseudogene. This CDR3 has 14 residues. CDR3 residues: CASSKGRGTDTQYF. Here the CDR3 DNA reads TGTGCCAGCAGCAAGGGCCGCGGCACAGATACGCAGTATTTT.

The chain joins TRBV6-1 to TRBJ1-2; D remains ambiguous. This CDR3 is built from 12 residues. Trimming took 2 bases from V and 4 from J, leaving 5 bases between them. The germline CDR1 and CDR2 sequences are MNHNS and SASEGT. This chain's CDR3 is CASSETGYGYTF. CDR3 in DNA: TGTGCCAGCAGTGAAACGGGCTATGGCTACACCTTC.

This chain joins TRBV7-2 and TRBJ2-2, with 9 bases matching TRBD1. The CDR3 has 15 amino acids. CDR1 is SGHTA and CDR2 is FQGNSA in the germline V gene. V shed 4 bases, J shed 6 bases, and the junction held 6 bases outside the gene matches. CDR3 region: CASSWGTGSAGELFF. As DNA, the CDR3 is TGTGCCAGCAGCTGGGGGACAGGGAGTGCCGGGGAGCTGTTTTTT.

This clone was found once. CDR3 in DNA: TGCGCCAGCAGCCAAGACGGGACTAGAGGGGAGACCCAGTACTTC. It translates to CASSQDGTRGETQYF. V gene TRBV4-1 combines with J gene TRBJ2-5, with 8 bases matching TRBD2. J lost 5 bases, V lost 0 bases, and 5 bases had no gene match. This CDR3 is built from 15 residues. In germline, CDR1 is MGHRA, CDR2 YSYEKL.

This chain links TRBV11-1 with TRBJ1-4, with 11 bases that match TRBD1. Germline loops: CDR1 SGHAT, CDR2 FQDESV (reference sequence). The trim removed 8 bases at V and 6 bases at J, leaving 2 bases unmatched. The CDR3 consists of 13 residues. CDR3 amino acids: CASRGQGDEKLFF. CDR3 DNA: TGTGCCAGCCGGGGACAGGGGGATGAAAAACTGTTTTTT. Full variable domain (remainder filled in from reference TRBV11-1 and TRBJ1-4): EAEVAQSPRYKITEKSQAVAFWCDPISGHATLYWYRQILGQGPELLVQFQDESVVDDSQLPKDRFSAERLKGVDSTLKIQPAELGDSAMYLCASRGQGDEKLFFGSGTQLSVL.

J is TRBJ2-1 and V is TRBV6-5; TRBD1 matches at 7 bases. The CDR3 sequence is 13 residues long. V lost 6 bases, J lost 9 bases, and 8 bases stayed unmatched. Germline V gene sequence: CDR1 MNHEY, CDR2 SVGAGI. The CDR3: CASSADRVFEQFF. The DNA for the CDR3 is TGTGCCAGCAGCGCAGACAGGGTATTTGAGCAGTTCTTC.

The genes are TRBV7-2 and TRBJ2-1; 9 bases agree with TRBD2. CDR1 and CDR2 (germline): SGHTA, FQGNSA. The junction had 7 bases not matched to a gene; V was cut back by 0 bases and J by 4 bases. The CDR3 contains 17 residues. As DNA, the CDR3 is TGTGCCAGCAGCTTAGCATTATTAGCGGGAGAATACAATGAGCAGTTCTTC. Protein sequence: CASSLALLAGEYNEQFF. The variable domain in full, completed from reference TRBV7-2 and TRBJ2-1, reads GAGVSQSPSNKVTEKGKDVELRCDPISGHTALYWYRQSLGQGLEFLIYFQGNSAPDKSGLPSDRFSAERTGGSVSTLTIQRTQQEDSAVYLCASSLALLAGEYNEQFFGPGTRLTVL.

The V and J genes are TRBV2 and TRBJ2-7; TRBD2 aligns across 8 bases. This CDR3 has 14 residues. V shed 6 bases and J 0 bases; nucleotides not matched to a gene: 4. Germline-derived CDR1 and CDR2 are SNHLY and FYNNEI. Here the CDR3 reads CASRVAGSSYEQYF. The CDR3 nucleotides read TGTGCCAGCAGAGTAGCGGGGTCCTCCTACGAGCAGTACTTC.

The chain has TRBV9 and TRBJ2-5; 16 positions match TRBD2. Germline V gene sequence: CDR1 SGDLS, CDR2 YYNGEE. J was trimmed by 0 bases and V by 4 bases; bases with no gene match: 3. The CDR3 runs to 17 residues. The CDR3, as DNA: TGTGCCAGCAGCATGGGACTAGCGGGGGGGCACCAAGAGACCCAGTACTTC. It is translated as CASSMGLAGGHQETQYF.

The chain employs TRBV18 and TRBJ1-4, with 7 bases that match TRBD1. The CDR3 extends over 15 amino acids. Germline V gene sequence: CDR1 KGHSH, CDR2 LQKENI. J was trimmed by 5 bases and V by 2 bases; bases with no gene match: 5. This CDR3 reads CASSPGGGANEKLFF. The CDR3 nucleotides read TGTGCCAGCTCACCAGGAGGGGGCGCAAATGAAAAACTGTTTTTT.

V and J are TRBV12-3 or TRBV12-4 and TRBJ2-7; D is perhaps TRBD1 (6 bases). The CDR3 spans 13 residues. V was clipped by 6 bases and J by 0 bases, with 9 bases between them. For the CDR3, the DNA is TGTGCCAGCAGGGACAGTTACTCCTACGAGCAGTACTTC. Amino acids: CASRDSYSYEQYF.

The CDR3 DNA reads as TGTGCCAGCAGCGGCCGTGGGGGCAGAATGATTGCAACTAATGAAAAACTGTTTTTT. This codes for CASSGRGGRMIATNEKLFF. The V call is TRBV7-6, the J call TRBJ1-4, with a tentative D call TRBD1 (6 bases). V lost 5 bases to trimming and J lost 0 bases, with 22 bases between them. The CDR3 length is 19 residues. Germline V lookup: CDR1 SGHVS, CDR2 FNYEAQ.

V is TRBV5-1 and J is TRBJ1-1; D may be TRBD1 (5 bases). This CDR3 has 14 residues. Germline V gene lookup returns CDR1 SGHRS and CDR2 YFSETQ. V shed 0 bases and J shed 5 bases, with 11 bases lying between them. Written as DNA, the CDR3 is TGCGCCAGCAGCTTGGTTCAGGGAGGGACTGAAGCTTTCTTT. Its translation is CASSLVQGGTEAFF.

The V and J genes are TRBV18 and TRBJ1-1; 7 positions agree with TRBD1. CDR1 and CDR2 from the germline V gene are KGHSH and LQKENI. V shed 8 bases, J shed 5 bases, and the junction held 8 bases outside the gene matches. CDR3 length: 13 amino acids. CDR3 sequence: CASHLTGVTEAFF. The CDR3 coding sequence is TGTGCCAGCCATTTAACAGGGGTGACTGAAGCTTTCTTT.

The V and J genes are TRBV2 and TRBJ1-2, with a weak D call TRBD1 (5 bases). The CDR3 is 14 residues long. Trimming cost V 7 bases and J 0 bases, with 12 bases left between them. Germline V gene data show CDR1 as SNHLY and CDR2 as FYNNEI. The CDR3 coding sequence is TGTGCCAGCACCTGGACACCTTCTAACTATGGCTACACCTTC. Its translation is CASTWTPSNYGYTF.

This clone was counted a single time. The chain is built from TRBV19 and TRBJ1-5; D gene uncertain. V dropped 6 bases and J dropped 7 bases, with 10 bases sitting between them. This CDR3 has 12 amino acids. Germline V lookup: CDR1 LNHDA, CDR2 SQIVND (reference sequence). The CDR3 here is CASSRPGQPQHF. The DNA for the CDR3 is TGTGCCAGTAGCCGGCCGGGGCAGCCCCAGCATTTT.

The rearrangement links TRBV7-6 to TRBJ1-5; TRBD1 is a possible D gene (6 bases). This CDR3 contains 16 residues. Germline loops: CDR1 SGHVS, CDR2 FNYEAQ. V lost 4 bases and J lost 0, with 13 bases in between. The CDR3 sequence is CASSYPQGYSNQPQHF. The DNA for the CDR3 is TGTGCCAGCAGCTACCCTCAGGGGTATAGCAATCAGCCCCAGCATTTT.

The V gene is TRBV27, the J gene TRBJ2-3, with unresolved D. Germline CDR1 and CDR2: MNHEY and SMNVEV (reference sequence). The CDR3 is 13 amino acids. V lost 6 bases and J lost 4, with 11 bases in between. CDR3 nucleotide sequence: TGTGCCAGCAGCCACTCACCGGCAGATACGCAGTATTTT. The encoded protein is CASSHSPADTQYF.

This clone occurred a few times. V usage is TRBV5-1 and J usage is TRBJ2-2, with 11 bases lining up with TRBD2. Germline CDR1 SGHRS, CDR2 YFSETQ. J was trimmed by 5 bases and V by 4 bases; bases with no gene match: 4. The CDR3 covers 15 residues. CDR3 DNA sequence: TGCGCCAGCAGCCGACTAGCGGGGCGGACCGGGGAGCTGTTTTTT. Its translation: CASSRLAGRTGELFF.